The text below deals with one T cell receptor beta chain. Germline CDR1 is MNHEY and CDR2 is SVGEGT. The CDR3 has 16 residues. Trimming took 2 bases from V and 3 from J; bases not matched to a gene: 8. Authors' methods: Reference gene primer amplification yielded estimated nucleated cell counts. TCRdb's table, derived via immunoSEQ multiplex PCR, lists solely in-frame clones and lacks some. D and trimming were read from the DNA, whereas the V and J calls and clone size are those reported in that table. Of 70,000 to 75,000 clones listed, roughly 80% are singletons. This specimen belongs to a study of blood T cell repertoires in COVID-19. Overall study: Nucleic acid was either cDNA or gDNA, and it came from T cells, B-cell-depleted T cells, or PBMCs.

This chain uses TRBV6-2 or TRBV6-3 with TRBJ2-7, with 9 positions matching TRBD1. The receptor comes from a woman older than 75 with active or convalescent COVID-19. Sample: peripheral blood. The CDR3 DNA reads as TGTGCCAGCAGTTACCCGAAAGGGACAGGGCACTACGAGCAGTACTTC. This gives the protein CASSYPKGTGHYEQYF.